This T cell receptor (beta chain) derives from a study of metastatic and nonmetastatic thyroid tumors. Source study methods: Researchers built a distant-metastasis classifier for papillary thyroid cancer that drew on CDR3 differences across clinicopathological groups. TCRdb re-processed the PCR reads through MiXCR. Here the V and J calls rest on TCRdb's processing, not on the authors' analysis. Of tens of thousands of clones in the sample, about 26% are singletons; the top ten hold roughly 11%. On this clone itself: Its antigen remains unidentified.

The study's findings and limits: Malignant thyroid tumors reportedly exceeded benign nodules significantly in TCR beta diversity, with the difference appearing in blood and tumor.

Before thyroid surgery, none of the patients had received any treatment. The receptor comes from a male donor with papillary thyroid cancer or a benign thyroid nodule (not recorded which). Some clones in this sample may be carry-over from other donors' samples. Sequencing was done on a sample of blood.

The CDR3 reads CASSLRAGTENTGELFF. In nucleotides, the CDR3 is TGTGCCAGCAGCTTAAGGGCCGGGACGGAGAACACCGGGGAGCTGTTTTTT. This chain connects TRBV11-2 to TRBJ2-2; either TRBD1 or TRBD2 may supply D (5 bases each). V lost 2 bases to trimming and J lost 1 base, with 14 bases between them. The CDR3 is made up of 17 amino acids. Germline V lookup: CDR1 SGHAT, CDR2 FQNNGV. Filled out from reference TRBV11-2 and TRBJ2-2, the complete variable domain reads EAGVAQSPRYKIIEKRQSVAFWCNPISGHATLYWYQQILGQGPKLLIQFQNNGVVDDSQLPKDRFSAERLKGVDSTLKIQPAKLEDSAVYLCASSLRAGTENTGELFFGEGSRLTVL.